This T cell receptor beta chain stems from a study of T cell responses to AZD1222 COVID-19 vaccine. Regarding the study as a whole: Reportedly, nearly half of unique spike TCRs recognized epitopes outside B.1.351/B.1.1.7 mutations.

CDR1 is KGHSH, CDR2 LQKENI, per germline. V lost 2 bases and J lost 4, with 9 bases in between. This CDR3 has 14 amino acids. This clone was recorded a few times. Its target is not known. Generated by immunoSEQ multiplex PCR, the TCRdb table keeps only in-frame clones and is missing some. The data hold about 130,000 clones, with 75% to 90% observed a single time. It was second doses at about 4 or about 12 weeks that were pooled. The chain is built from TRBV18 and TRBJ1-3; D is uncertain. The sequencing here drew on peripheral blood, taken 28 days after the second AZD1222 dose. This sequence was found in an adult who received the AZD1222 COVID-19 vaccine. The CDR3 DNA follows: TGTGCCAGCTCACCATGGCAGGAAGGAAACACCATATATTTT. Protein sequence: CASSPWQEGNTIYF.